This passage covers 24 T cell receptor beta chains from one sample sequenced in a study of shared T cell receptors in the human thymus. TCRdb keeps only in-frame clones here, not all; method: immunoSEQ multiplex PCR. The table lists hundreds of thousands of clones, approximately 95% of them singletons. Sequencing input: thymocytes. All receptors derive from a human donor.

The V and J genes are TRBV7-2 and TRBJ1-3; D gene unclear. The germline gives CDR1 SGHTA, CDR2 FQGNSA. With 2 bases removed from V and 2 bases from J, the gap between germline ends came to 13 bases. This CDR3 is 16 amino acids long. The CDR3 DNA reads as TGTGCCAGCAGCTTAAACTCGGGCAGAACTGGAAACACCATATATTTT. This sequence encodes CASSLNSGRTGNTIYF.

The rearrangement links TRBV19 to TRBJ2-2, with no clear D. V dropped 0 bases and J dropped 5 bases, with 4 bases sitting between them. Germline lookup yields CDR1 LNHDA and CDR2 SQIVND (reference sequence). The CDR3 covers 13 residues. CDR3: CASSIDETGELFF. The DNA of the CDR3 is TGTGCCAGTAGTATAGATGAGACCGGGGAGCTGTTTTTT.

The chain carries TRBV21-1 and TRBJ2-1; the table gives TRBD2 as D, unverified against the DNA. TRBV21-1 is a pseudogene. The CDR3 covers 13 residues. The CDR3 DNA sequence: TGTGCCAGCAGCAAAGGGTCGGGAGGGGAGCAGTTCTTC. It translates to CASSKGSGGEQFF.

The CDR3 sequence is CASSSGTAYEQYF. Here the CDR3 DNA reads TGTGCCAGCAGCTCCGGGACAGCGTACGAGCAGTACTTC. The genes are TRBV11-2 and TRBJ2-7; TRBD1 aligns across 7 bases. Germline trimming cut 4 bases from V and 4 bases from J; bases unmatched to any gene: 4. The length of the CDR3 is 13 residues. CDR1 is SGHAT and CDR2 is FQNNGV in the germline V gene.

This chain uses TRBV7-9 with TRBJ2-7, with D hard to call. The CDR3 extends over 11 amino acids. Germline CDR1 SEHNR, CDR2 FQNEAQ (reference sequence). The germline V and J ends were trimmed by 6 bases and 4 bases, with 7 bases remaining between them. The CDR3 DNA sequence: TGTGCCAGCAGTCCCGGTTACGAGCAGTACTTC. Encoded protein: CASSPGYEQYF.

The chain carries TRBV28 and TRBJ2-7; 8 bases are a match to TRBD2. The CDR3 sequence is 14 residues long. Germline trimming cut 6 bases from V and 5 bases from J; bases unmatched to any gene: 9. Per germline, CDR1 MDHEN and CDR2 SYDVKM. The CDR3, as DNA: TGTGCCAGCAGCCGACGGCGGGAGGTAAACGAGCAGTACTTC. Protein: CASSRRREVNEQYF.

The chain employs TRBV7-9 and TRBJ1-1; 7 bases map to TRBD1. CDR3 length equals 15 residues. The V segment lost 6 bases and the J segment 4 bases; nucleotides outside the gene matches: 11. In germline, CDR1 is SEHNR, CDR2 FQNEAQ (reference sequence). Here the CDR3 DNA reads TGTGCCAGCAGTTGCTCTCCGGGACAGATCACTGAAGCTTTCTTT. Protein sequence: CASSCSPGQITEAFF.

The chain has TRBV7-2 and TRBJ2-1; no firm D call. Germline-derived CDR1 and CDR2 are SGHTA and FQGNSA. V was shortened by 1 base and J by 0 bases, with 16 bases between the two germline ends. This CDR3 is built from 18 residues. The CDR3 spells CASSLVVKRQSSYNEQFF. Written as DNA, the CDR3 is TGTGCCAGCAGCTTAGTCGTAAAGCGCCAGAGCTCCTACAATGAGCAGTTCTTC.

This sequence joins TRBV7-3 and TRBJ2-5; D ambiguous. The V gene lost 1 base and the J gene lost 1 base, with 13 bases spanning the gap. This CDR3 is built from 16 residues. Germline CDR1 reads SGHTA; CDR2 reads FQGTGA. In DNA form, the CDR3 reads TGTGCCAGCAGCTTAAGGGTTTTAGAGATCCAAGAGACCCAGTACTTC. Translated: CASSLRVLEIQETQYF.

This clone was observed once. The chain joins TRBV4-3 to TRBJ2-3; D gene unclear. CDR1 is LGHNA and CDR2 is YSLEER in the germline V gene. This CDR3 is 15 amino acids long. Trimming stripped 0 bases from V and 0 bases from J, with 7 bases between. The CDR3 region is CASSQEAYSTDTQYF. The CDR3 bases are TGCGCCAGCAGCCAAGAGGCTTATAGCACAGATACGCAGTATTTT.

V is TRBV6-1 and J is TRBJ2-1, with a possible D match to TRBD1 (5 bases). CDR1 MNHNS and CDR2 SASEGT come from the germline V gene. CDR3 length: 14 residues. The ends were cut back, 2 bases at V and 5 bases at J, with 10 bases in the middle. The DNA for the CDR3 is TGTGCCAGCAGTGAACTCCCAGGGAACAATGAGCAGTTCTTC. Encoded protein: CASSELPGNNEQFF.

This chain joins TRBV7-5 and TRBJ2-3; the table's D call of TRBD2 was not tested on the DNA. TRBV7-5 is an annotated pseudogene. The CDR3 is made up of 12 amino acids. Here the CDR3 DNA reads TGTGTCAGAAGCCCTCTCACAGATACGCAGTATTTT. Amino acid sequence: CVRSPLTDTQYF.

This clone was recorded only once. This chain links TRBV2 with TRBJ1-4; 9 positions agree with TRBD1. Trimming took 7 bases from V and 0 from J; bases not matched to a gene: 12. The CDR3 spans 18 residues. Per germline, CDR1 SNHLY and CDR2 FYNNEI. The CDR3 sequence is CASNKGQGFPATNEKLFF. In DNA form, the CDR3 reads TGTGCCAGCAATAAGGGACAGGGCTTCCCTGCAACTAATGAAAAACTGTTTTTT.

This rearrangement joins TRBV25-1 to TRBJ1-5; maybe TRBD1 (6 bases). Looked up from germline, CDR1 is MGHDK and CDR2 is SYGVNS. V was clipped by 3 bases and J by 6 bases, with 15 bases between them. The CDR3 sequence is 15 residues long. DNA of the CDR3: TGTGCCAGCAGTGAGTCCCACAGGGCCGGTCAGCCCCAGCATTTT. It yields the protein CASSESHRAGQPQHF.

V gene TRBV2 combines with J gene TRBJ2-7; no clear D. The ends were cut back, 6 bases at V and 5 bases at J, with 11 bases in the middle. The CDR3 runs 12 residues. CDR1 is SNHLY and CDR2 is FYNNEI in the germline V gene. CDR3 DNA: TGTGCCAGCAGCCCGAAGCCCCACGAGCAGTACTTC. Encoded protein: CASSPKPHEQYF.

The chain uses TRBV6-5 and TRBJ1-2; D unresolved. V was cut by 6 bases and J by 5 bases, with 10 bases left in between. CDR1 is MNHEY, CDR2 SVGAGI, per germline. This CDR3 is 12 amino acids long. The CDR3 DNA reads TGTGCCAGCAGCCACCTCGAATATGGCTACACCTTC. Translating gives CASSHLEYGYTF.

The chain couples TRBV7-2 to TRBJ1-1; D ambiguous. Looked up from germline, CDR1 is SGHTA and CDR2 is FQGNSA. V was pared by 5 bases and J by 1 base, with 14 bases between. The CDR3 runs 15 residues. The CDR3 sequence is CASSPRPFRNTEAFF. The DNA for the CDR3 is TGTGCCAGCAGCCCGCGCCCTTTCAGGAACACTGAAGCTTTCTTT.

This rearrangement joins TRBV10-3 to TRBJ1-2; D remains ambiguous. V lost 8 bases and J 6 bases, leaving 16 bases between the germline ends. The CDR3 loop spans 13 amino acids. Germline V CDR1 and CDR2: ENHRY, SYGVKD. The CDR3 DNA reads TGTGCCATCTCCGTGGAGGGTCGGAATGGCTACACCTTC. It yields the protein CAISVEGRNGYTF.

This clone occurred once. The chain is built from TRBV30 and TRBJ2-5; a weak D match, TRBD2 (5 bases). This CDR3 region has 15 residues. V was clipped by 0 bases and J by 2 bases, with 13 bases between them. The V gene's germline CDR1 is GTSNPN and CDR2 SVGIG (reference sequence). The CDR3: CAWSVLRAVQETQYF. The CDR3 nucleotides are TGTGCCTGGAGTGTATTGAGGGCAGTACAAGAGACCCAGTACTTC. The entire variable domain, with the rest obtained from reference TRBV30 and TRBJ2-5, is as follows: SQTIHQWPATLVQPVGSPLSLECTVEGTSNPNLYWYRQAAGRGLQLLFYSVGIGQISSEVPQNLSASRPQDRQFILSSKKLLLSDSGFYLCAWSVLRAVQETQYFGPGTRLLVL.

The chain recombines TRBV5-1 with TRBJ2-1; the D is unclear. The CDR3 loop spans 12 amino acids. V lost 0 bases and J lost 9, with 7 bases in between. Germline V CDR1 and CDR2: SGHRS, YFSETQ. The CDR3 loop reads CASSLVGSEQFF. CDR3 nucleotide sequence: TGCGCCAGCAGCTTGGTTGGGTCTGAGCAGTTCTTC.

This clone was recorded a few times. The CDR3 bases are TGTGCCAGCAGTGACAGGGGGGACTACGAGCAGTACTTC. This sequence encodes CASSDRGDYEQYF. The gene calls are TRBV28 and TRBJ2-7, with TRBD1 identical over 9 bases. Trimming removed 5 bases from V and 3 bases from J; junction bases left unmatched: 2. Germline lookup yields CDR1 MDHEN and CDR2 SYDVKM. CDR3 length: 13 residues. The whole variable domain, remainder taken from reference TRBV28 and TRBJ2-7, is DVKVTQSSRYLVKRTGEKVFLECVQDMDHENMFWYRQDPGLGLRLIYFSYDVKMKEKGDIPEGYSVSREKKERFSLILESASTNQTSMYLCASSDRGDYEQYFGPGTRLTVT.

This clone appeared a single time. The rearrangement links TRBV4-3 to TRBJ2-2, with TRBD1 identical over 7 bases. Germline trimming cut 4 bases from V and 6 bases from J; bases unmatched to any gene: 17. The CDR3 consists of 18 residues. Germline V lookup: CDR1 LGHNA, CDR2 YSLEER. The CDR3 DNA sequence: TGCGCCAGCAGCCGTTGGGAGACAGGGCCCTTGGGCGCCGGGGAGCTGTTTTTT. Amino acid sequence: CASSRWETGPLGAGELFF.

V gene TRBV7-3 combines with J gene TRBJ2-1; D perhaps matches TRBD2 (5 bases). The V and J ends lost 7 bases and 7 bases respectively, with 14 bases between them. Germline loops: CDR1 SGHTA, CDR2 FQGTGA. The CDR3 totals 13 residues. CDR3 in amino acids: CASNRRTGNEQFF. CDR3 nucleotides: TGTGCCAGCAACCGACGGACGGGGAATGAGCAGTTCTTC.

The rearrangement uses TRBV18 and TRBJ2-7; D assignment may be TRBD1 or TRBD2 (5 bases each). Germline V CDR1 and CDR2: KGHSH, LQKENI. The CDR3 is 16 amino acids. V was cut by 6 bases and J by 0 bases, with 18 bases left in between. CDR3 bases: TGTGCCAGCTCTCCGGAGAGGGGTGAACCCTCCTACGAGCAGTACTTC. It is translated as CASSPERGEPSYEQYF.